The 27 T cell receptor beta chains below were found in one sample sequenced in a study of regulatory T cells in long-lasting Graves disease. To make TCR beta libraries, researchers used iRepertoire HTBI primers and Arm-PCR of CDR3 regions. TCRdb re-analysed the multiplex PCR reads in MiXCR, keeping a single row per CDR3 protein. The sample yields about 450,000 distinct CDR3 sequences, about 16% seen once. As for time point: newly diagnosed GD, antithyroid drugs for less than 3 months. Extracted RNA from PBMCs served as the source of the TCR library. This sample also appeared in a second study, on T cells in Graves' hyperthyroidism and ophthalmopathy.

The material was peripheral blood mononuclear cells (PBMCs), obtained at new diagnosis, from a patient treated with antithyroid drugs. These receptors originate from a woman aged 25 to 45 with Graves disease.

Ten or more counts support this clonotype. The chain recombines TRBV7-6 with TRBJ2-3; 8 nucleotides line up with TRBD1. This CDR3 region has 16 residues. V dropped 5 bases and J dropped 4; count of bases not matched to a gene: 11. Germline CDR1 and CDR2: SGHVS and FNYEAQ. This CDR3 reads CASSPQQGVGADTQYF. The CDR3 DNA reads TGTGCCAGCAGCCCGCAACAGGGGGTCGGTGCAGATACGCAGTATTTT.

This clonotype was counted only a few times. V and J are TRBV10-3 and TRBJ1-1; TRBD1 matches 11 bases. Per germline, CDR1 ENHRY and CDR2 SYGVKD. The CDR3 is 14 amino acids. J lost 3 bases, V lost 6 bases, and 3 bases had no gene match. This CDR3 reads CAIREGQGDTEAFF. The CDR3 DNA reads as TGTGCCATCAGAGAGGGACAGGGGGACACTGAAGCTTTCTTT.

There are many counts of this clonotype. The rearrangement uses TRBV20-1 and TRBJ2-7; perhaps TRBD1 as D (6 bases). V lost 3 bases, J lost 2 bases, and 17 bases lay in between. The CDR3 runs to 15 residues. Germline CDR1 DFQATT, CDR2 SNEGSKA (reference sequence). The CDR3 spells CSASPNPGQAYEQYF. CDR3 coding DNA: TGCAGTGCTAGCCCAAATCCGGGACAAGCCTACGAGCAGTACTTC.

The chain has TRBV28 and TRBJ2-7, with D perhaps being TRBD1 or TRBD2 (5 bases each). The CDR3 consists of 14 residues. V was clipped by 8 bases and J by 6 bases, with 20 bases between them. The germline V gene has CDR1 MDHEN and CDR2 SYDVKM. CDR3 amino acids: CASCSGRPLGEQYF. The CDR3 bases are TGTGCCAGCTGCTCGGGGCGCCCTTTAGGCGAGCAGTACTTC.

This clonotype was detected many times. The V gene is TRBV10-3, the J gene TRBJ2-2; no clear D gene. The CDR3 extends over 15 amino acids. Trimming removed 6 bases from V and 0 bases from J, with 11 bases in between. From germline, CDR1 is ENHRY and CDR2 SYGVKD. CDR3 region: CAIRSGSANTGELFF. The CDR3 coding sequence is TGTGCCATCAGATCCGGTTCCGCGAACACCGGGGAGCTGTTTTTT.

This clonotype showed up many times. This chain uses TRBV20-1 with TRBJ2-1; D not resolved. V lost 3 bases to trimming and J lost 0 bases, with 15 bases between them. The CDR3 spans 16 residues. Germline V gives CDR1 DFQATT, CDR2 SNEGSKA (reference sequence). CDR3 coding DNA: TGCAGTGCTAGCTCAAGGCTCAGCAGCTCCTACAATGAGCAGTTCTTC. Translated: CSASSRLSSSYNEQFF.

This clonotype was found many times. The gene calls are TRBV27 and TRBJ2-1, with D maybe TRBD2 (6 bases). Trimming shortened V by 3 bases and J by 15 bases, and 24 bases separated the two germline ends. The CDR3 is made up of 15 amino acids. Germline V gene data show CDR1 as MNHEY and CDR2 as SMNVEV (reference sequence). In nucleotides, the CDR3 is TGTGCCAGCAGTTTGGACGGGAGCACCCATTCGTCCGGGTTCTTC. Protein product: CASSLDGSTHSSGFF.

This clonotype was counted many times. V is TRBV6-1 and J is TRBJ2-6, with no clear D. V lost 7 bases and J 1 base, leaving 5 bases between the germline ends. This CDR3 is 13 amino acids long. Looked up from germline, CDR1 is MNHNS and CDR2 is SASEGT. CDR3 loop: CASKGSGANVLTF. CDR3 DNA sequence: TGTGCCAGCAAGGGTTCTGGGGCCAACGTCCTGACTTTC.

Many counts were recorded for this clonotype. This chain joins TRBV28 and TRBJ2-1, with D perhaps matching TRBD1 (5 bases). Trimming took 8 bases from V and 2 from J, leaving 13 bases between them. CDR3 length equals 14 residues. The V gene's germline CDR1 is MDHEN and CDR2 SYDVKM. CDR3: CASGLPGTYNEQFF. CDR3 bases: TGTGCCAGCGGCTTGCCAGGGACCTACAATGAGCAGTTCTTC. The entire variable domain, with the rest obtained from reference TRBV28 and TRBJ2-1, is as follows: DVKVTQSSRYLVKRTGEKVFLECVQDMDHENMFWYRQDPGLGLRLIYFSYDVKMKEKGDIPEGYSVSREKKERFSLILESASTNQTSMYLCASGLPGTYNEQFFGPGTRLTVL.

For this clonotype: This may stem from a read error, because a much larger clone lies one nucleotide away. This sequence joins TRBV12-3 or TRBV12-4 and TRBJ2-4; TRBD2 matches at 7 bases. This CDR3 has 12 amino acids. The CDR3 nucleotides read TGTGCCAGCAGTCTCGGGACTATCATTCAGCACTTC. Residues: CASSLGTIIQHF.

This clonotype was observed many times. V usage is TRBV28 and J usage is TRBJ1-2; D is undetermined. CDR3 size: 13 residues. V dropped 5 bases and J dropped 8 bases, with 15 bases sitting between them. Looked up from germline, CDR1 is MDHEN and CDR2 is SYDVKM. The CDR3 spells CASSDAAIWGYTF. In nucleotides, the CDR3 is TGTGCCAGCAGTGACGCGGCCATCTGGGGCTACACCTTC.

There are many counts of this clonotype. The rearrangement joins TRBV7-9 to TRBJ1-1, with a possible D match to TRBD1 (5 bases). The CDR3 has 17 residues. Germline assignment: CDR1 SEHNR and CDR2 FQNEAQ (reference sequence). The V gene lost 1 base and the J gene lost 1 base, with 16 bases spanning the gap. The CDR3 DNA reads TGTGCCAGCAGCTTAGGTCGGTATTGGGGGACGAACACTGAAGCTTTCTTT. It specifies CASSLGRYWGTNTEAFF.

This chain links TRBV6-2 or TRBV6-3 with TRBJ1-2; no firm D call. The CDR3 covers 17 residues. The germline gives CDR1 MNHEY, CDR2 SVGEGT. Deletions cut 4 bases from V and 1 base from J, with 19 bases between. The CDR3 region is CASSSTGSDRGNYGYTF. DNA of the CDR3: TGTGCCAGCAGTTCGACTGGCAGCGACCGTGGTAACTATGGCTACACCTTC.

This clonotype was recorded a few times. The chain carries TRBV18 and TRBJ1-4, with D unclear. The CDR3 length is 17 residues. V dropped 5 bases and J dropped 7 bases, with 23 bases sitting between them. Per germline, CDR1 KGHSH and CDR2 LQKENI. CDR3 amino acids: CASSSLNIEGQLEKLFF. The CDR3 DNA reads TGTGCCAGCTCATCGCTCAACATCGAGGGTCAGCTTGAAAAACTGTTTTTT.

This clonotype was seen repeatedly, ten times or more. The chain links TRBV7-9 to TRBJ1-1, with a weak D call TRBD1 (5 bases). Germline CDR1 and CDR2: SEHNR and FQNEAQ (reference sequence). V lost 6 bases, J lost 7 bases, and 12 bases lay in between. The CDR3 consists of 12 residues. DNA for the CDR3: TGTGCCAGCAGTCCTACAGGAGTTGAAGCTTTCTTT. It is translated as CASSPTGVEAFF. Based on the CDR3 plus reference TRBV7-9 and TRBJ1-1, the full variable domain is DTGVSQNPRHKITKRGQNVTFRCDPISEHNRLYWYRQTLGQGPEFLTYFQNEAQLEKSRLLSDRFSAERPKGSFSTLEIQRTEQGDSAMYLCASSPTGVEAFFGQGTRLTVV.

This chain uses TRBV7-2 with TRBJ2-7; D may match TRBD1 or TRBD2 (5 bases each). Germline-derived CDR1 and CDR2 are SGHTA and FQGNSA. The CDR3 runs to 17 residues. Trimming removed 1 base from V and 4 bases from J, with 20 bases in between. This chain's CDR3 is CASSLDEGYVPYYEQYF. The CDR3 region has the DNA TGTGCCAGCAGCTTAGATGAGGGGTACGTACCCTATTACGAGCAGTACTTC. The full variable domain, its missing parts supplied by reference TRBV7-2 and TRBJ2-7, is GAGVSQSPSNKVTEKGKDVELRCDPISGHTALYWYRQSLGQGLEFLIYFQGNSAPDKSGLPSDRFSAERTGGSVSTLTIQRTQQEDSAVYLCASSLDEGYVPYYEQYFGPGTRLTVT.

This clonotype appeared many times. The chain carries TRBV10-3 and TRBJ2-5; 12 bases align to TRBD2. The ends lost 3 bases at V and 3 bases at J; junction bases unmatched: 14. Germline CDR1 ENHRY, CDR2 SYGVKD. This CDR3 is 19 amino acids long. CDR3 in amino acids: CAISDSKPLTSGRKETQYF. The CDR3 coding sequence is TGTGCCATCAGTGACTCTAAGCCCCTGACTAGCGGGAGAAAAGAGACCCAGTACTTC.

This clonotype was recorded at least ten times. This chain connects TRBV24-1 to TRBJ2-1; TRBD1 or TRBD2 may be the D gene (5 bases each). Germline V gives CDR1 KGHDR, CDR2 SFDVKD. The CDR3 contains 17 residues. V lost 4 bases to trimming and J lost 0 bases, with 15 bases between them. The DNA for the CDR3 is TGTGCCACCAGTGACTCGGGACGGTTGAGCTCCTACAATGAGCAGTTCTTC. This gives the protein CATSDSGRLSSYNEQFF.

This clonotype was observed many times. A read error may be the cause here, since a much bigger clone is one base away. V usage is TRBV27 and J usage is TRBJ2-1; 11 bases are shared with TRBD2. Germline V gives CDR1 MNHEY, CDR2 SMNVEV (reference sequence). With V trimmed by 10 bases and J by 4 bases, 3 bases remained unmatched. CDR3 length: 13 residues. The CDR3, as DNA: TGTGCCACCGGACTAGCGGGTTACAATGAGCAGTTCTTC. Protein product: CATGLAGYNEQFF.

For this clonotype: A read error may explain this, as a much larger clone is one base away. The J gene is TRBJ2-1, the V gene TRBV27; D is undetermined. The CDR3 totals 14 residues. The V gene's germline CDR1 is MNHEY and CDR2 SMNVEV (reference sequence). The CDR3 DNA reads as TGTGCCGGCAGTACCCAATGGAAAGACAATGAGCAGTTCTTC. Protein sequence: CAGSTQWKDNEQFF.

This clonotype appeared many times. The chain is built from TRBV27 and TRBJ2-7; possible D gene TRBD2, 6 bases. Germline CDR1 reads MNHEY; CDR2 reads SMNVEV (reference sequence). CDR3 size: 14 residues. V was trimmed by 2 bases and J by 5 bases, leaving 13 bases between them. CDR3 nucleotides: TGTGCCAGCAGTTTAACGAGGAGCGGGCACGAGCAGTACTTC. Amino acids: CASSLTRSGHEQYF.

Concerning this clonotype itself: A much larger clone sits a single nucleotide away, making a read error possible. CDR3 loop: CASSTYAGDNERFF. The CDR3 DNA reads as TGTGCCAGCTCAACGTATGCGGGGGACAATGAGCGGTTCTTC. The V and J genes are TRBV18 and TRBJ2-1; a weak D match, TRBD2 (7 bases). The CDR3 is made up of 14 amino acids. Germline CDR1 KGHSH, CDR2 LQKENI.

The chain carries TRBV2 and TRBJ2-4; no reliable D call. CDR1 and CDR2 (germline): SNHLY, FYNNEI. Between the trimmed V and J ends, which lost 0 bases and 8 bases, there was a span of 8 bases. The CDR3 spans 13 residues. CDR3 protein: CASSEAPVDIQYF. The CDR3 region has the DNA TGTGCCAGCAGTGAAGCGCCTGTTGACATTCAGTACTTC.

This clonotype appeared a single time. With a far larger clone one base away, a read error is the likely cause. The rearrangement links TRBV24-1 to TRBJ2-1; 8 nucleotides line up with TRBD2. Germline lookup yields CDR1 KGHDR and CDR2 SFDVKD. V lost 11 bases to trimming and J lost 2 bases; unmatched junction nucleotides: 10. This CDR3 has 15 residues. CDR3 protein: CASSGREDTYNEQFF. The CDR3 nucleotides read TGTGCCAGCTCCGGGAGGGAAGACACCTACAATGAGCAGTTCTTC.

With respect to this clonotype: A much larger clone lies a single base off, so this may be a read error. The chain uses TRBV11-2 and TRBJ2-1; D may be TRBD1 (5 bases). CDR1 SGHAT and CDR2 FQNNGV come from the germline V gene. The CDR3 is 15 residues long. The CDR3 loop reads CASSVGDRSYNEHFF. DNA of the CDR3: TGTGCCAGCAGCGTAGGCGACAGAAGTTACAATGAGCACTTCTTC.

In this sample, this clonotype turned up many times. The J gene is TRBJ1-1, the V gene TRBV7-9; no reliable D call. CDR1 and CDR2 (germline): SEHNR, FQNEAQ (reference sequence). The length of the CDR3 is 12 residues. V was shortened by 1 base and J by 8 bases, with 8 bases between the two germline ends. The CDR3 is CASSLVQLEAFF. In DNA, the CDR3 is TGTGCCAGCAGCTTAGTACAGCTCGAAGCTTTCTTT. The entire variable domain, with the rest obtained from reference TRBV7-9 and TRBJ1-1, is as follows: DTGVSQNPRHKITKRGQNVTFRCDPISEHNRLYWYRQTLGQGPEFLTYFQNEAQLEKSRLLSDRFSAERPKGSFSTLEIQRTEQGDSAMYLCASSLVQLEAFFGQGTRLTVV.

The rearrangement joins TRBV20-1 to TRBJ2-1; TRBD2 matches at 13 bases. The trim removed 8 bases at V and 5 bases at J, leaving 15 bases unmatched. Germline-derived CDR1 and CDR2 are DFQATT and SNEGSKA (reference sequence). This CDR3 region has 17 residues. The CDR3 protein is CSTLQAGLAGSHNEQFF. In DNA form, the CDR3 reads TGCAGTACCCTCCAAGCGGGACTAGCGGGATCCCACAATGAGCAGTTCTTC.